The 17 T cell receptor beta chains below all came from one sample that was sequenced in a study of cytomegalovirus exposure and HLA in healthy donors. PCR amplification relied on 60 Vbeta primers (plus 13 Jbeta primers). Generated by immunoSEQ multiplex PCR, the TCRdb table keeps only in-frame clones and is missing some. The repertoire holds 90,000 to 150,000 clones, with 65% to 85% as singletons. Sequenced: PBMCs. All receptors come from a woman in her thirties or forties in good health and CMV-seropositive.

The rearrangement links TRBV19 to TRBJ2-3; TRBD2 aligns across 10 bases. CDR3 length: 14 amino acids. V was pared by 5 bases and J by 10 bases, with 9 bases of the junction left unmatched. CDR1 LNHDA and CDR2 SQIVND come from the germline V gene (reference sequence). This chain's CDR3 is CASSGSGGASAQYF. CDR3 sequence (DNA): TGTGCCAGTAGTGGGAGCGGGGGGGCCTCGGCGCAGTATTTT. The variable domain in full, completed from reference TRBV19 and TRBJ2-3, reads DGGITQSPKYLFRKEGQNVTLSCEQNLNHDAMYWYRQDPGQGLRLIYYSQIVNDFQKGDIAEGYSVSREKKESFPLTVTSAQKNPTAFYLCASSGSGGASAQYFGPGTRLTVL.

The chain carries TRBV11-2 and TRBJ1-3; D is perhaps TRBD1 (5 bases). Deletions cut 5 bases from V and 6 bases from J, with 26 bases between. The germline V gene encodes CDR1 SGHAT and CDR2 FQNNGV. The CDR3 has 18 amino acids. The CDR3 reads CASSPRPGDQREENTIYF. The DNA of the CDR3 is TGTGCCAGCAGCCCAAGACCCGGGGACCAACGGGAGGAAAACACCATATATTTT.

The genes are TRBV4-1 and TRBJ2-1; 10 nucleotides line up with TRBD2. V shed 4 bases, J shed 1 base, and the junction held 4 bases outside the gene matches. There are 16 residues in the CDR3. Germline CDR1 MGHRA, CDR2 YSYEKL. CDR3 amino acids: CASSLGTSASYNEQFF. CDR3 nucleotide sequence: TGCGCCAGCAGCCTTGGGACTAGCGCATCCTACAATGAGCAGTTCTTC.

CDR3: CASSLVVSGLLYEQYF. The CDR3, as DNA: TGTGCCAGCAGCTTAGTGGTTAGCGGGTTGCTTTACGAGCAGTACTTC. This rearrangement joins TRBV7-6 to TRBJ2-7; 7 nucleotides line up with TRBD2. CDR1 is SGHVS and CDR2 is FNYEAQ in the germline V gene. The CDR3 is 16 amino acids. The ends lost 1 base at V and 4 bases at J; junction bases unmatched: 10.

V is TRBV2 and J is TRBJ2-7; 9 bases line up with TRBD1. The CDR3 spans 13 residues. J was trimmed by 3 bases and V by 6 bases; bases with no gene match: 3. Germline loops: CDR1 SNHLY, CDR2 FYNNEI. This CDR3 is CASRRDRDYEQYF. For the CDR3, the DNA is TGTGCCAGCAGGCGGGACAGGGACTACGAGCAGTACTTC.

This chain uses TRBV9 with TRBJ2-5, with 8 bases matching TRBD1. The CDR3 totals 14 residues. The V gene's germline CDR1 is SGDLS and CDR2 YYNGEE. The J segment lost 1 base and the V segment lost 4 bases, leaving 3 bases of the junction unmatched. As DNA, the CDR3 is TGTGCCAGCAGCCTCGGACAGGGCCAAGAGACCCAGTACTTC. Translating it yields CASSLGQGQETQYF.

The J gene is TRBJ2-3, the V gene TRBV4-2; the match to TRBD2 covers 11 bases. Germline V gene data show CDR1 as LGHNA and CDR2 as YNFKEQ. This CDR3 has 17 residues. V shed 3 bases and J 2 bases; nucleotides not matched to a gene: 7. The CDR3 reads CASSHEVLAGDTDTQYF. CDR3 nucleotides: TGTGCCAGCAGCCATGAAGTACTAGCGGGGGACACAGATACGCAGTATTTT.

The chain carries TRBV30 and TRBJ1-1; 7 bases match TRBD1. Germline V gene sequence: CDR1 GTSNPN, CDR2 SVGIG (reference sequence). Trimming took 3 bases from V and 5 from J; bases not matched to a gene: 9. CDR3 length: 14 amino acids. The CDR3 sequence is CAWRSAGGSTEAFF. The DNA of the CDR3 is TGTGCCTGGAGGTCTGCAGGGGGGTCGACTGAAGCTTTCTTT.

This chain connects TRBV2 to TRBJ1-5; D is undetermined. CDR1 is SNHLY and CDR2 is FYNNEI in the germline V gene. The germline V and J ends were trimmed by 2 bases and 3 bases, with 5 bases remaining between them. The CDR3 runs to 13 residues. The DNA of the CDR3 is TGTGCCAGCAGTGAACAGAACAATCAGCCCCAGCATTTT. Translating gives CASSEQNNQPQHF.

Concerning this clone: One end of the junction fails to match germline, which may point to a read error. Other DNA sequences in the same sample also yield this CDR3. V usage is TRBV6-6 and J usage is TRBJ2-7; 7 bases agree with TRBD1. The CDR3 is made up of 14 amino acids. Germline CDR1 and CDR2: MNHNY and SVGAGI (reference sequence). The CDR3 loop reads CASTLPQGNYEQYF. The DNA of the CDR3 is TGTGCCAGCACTCTCCCACAGGGGAACTACGAGCAGTATTTC.

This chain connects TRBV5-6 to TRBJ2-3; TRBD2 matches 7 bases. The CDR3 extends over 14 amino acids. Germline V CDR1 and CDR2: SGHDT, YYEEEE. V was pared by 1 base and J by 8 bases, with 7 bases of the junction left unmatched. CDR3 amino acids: CASSLSSGISTQYF. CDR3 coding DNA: TGTGCCAGCAGCTTGTCCAGCGGGATCTCTACGCAGTATTTT.

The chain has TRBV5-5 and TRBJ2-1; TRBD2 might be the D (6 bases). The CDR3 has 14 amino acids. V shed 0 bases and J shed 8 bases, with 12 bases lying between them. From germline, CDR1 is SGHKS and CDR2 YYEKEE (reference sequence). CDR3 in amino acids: CASSLGPSGDEQFF. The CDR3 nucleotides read TGTGCCAGCAGCTTGGGCCCATCGGGGGATGAGCAGTTCTTC.

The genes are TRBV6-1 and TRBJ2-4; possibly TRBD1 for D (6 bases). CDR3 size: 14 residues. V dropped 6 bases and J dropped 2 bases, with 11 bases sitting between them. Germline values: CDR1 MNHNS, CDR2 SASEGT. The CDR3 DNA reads TGTGCCAGCAGCGTCCAGGGGACCAAAAACATTCAGTACTTC. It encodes CASSVQGTKNIQYF.

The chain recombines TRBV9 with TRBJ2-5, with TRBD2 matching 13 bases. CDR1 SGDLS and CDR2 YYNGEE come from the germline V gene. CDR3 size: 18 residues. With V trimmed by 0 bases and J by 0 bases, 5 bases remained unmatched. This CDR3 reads CASSVAAGTSGDQETQYF. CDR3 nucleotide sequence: TGTGCCAGCAGCGTAGCTGCCGGGACTAGCGGGGACCAAGAGACCCAGTACTTC.

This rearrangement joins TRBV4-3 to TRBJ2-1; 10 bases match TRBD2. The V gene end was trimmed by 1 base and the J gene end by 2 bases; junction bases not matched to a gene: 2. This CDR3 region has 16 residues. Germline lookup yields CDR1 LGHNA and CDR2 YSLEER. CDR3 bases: TGCGCCAGCAGCCAAGGGACTAGCGGTACCTACAATGAGCAGTTCTTC. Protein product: CASSQGTSGTYNEQFF.

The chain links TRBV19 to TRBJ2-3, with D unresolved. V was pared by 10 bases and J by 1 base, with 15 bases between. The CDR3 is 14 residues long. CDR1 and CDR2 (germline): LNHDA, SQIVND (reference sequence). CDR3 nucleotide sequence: TGTGCCACCGCGTGGAGAGCCCGCACAGATACGCAGTATTTT. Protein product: CATAWRARTDTQYF.

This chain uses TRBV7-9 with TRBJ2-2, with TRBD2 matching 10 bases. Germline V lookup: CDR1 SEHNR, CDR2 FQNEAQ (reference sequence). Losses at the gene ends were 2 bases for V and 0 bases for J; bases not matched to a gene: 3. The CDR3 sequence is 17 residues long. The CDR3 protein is CASSLWLAGANTGELFF. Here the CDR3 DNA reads TGTGCCAGCAGCTTATGGCTAGCGGGGGCGAACACCGGGGAGCTGTTTTTT. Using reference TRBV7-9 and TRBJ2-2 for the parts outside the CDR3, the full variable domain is DTGVSQNPRHKITKRGQNVTFRCDPISEHNRLYWYRQTLGQGPEFLTYFQNEAQLEKSRLLSDRFSAERPKGSFSTLEIQRTEQGDSAMYLCASSLWLAGANTGELFFGEGSRLTVL.